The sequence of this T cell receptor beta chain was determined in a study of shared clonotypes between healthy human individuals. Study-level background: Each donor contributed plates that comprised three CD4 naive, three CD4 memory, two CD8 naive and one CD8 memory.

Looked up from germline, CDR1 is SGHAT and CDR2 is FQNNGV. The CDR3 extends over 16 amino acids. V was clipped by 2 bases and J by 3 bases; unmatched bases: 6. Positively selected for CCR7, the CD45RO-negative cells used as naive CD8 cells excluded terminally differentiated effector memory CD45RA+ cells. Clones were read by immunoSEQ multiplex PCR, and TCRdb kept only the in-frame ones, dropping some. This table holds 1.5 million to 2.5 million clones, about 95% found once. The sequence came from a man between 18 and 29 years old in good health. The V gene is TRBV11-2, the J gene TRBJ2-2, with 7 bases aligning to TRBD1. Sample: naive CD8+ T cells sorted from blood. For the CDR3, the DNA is TGTGCCAGCAGCTTATGGGACAGTCGGGACACCGGGGAGCTGTTTTTT. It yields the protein CASSLWDSRDTGELFF. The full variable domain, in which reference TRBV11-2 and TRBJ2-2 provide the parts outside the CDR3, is EAGVAQSPRYKIIEKRQSVAFWCNPISGHATLYWYQQILGQGPKLLIQFQNNGVVDDSQLPKDRFSAERLKGVDSTLKIQPAKLEDSAVYLCASSLWDSRDTGELFFGEGSRLTVL.